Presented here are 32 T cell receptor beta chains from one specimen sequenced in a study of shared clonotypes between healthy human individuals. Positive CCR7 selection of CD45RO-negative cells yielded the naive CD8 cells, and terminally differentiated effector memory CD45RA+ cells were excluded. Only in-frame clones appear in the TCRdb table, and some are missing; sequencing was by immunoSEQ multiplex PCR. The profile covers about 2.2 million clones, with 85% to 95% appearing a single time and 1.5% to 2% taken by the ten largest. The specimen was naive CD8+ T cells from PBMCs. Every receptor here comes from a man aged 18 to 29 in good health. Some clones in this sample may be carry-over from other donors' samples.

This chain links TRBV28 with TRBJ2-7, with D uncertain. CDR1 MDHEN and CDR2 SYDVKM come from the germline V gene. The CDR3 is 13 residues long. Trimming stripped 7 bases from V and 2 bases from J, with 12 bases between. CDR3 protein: CASTPDATYEQYF. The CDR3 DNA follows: TGTGCCAGCACCCCGGACGCTACCTACGAGCAGTACTTC.

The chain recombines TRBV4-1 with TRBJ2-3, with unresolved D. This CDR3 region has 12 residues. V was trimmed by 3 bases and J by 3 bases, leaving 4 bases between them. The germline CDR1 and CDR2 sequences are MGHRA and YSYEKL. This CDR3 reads CASSQITDTQYF. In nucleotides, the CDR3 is TGCGCCAGCAGCCAGATAACAGATACGCAGTATTTT.

CDR3 DNA: TGTGCCAGCAGCTTTCGACGCGGGAGCTACAATGAGCAGTTCTTC. This gives the protein CASSFRRGSYNEQFF. The rearrangement uses TRBV11-2 and TRBJ2-1, with 7 bases fitting TRBD2. CDR1 is SGHAT, CDR2 FQNNGV, per germline. The length of the CDR3 is 15 residues. After removal of 3 bases from V and 3 bases from J, the junction contained 5 bases not matched to a gene.

The chain's CDR3 is CASSRHQAQKYNEQFF. In nucleotides, the CDR3 is TGTGCCAGCAGCCGCCACCAAGCCCAAAAATACAATGAGCAGTTCTTC. The chain carries TRBV7-9 and TRBJ2-1, with D uncertain. The length of the CDR3 is 16 residues. V was pared by 5 bases and J by 4 bases, with 18 bases between. In germline, CDR1 is SEHNR, CDR2 FQNEAQ (reference sequence).

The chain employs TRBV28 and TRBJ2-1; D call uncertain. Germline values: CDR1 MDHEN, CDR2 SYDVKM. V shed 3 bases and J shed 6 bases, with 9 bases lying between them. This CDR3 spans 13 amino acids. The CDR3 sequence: CASSFLTVNEQFF. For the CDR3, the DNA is TGTGCCAGCAGTTTCCTTACAGTCAATGAGCAGTTCTTC. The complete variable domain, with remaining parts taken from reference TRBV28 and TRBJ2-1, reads DVKVTQSSRYLVKRTGEKVFLECVQDMDHENMFWYRQDPGLGLRLIYFSYDVKMKEKGDIPEGYSVSREKKERFSLILESASTNQTSMYLCASSFLTVNEQFFGPGTRLTVL.

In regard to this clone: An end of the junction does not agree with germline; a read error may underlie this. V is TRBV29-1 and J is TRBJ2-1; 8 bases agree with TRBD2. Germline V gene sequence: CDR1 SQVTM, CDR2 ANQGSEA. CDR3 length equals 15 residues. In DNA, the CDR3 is TGCAACGTTGTTCAAAATGGCGGGAGGCCCAATGAGCAGTTCTTC. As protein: CNVVQNGGRPNEQFF.

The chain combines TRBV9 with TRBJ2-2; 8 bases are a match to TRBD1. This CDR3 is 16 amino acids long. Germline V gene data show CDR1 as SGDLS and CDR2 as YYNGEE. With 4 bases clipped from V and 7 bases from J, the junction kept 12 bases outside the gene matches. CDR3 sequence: CASSRSGQGHGGELFF. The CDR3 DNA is TGTGCCAGCAGCCGATCAGGACAGGGACATGGCGGGGAGCTGTTTTTT.

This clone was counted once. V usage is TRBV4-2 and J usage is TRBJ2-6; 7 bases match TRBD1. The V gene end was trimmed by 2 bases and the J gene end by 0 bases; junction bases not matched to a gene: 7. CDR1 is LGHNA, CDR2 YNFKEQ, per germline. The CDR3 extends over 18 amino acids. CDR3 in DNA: TGTGCCAGCAGCCAATACGGACAGGATAGCTCTGGGGCCAACGTCCTGACTTTC. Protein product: CASSQYGQDSSGANVLTF.

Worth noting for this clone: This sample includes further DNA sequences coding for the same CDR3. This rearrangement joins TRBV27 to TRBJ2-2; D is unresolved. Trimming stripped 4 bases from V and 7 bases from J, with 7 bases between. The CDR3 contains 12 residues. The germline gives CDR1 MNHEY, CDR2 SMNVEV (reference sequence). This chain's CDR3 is CASSSLYGELFF. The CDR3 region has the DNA TGTGCCAGCAGTTCGTTATACGGGGAGCTGTTTTTT.

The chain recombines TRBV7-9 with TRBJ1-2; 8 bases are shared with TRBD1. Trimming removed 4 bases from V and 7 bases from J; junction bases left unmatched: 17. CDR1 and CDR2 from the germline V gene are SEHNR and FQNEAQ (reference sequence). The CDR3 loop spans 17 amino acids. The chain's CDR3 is CASSSNLGQGMRSGYTF. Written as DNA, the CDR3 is TGTGCCAGCAGCTCGAACTTAGGACAGGGAATGAGATCTGGCTACACCTTC.

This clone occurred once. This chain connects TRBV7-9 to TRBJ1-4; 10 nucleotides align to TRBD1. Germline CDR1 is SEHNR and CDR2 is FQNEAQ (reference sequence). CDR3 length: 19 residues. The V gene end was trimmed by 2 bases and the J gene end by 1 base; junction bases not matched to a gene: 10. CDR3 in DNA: TGTGCCAGCAGCTTACTACGGGGACAGGGGCAAGGAACTAATGAAAAACTGTTTTTT. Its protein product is CASSLLRGQGQGTNEKLFF.

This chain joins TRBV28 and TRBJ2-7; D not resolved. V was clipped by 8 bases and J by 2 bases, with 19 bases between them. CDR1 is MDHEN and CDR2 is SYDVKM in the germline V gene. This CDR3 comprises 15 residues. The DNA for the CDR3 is TGTGCCAGCTCCCTAGGCACCGACGTTACCTACGAGCAGTACTTC. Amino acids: CASSLGTDVTYEQYF.

This CDR3 reads CASSGAGTRGDTQYF. CDR3 sequence (DNA): TGTGCCAGCAGCGGAGCCGGGACTCGCGGGGATACGCAGTATTTT. This rearrangement joins TRBV7-2 to TRBJ2-3; tentative D call: TRBD2 (6 bases). The germline gives CDR1 SGHTA, CDR2 FQGNSA. This CDR3 contains 15 residues. V lost 5 bases and J lost 6, with 18 bases in between.

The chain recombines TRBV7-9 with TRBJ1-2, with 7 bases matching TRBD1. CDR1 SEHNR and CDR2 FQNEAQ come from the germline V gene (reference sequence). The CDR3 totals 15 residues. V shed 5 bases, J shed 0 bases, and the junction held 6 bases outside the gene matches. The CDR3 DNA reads TGTGCCAGCAGCATGTTGACAGGGCCTAACTATGGCTACACCTTC. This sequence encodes CASSMLTGPNYGYTF.

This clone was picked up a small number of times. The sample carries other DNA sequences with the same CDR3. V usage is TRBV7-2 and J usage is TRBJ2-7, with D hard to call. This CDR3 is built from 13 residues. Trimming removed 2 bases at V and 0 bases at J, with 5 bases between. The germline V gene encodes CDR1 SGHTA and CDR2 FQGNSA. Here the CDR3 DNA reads TGTGCCAGCAGCTTAATAAGCTCCTACGAGCAGTACTTC. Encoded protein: CASSLISSYEQYF.

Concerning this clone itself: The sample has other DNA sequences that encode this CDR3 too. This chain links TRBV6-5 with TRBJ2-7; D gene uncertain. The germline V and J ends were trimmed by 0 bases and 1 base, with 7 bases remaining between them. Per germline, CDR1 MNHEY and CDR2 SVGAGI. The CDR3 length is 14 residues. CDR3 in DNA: TGTGCCAGCAGTTACTCTGGCGGTTCCTACGAGCAGTACTTC. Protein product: CASSYSGGSYEQYF.

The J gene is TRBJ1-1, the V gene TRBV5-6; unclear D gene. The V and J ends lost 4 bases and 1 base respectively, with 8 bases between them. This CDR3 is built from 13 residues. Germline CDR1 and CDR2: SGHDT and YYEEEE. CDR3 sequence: CASSHGENTEAFF. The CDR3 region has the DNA TGTGCCAGCAGCCATGGGGAGAACACTGAAGCTTTCTTT.

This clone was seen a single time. The CDR3 DNA sequence: TGCAGCGTTGAATTAGTGGTGACTAGCGGAGTTCCCTACGAGCAGTACTTC. It yields the protein CSVELVVTSGVPYEQYF. V is TRBV29-1 and J is TRBJ2-7, with 9 bases matching TRBD2. V lost 2 bases to trimming and J lost 2 bases; unmatched junction nucleotides: 13. The length of the CDR3 is 17 residues. CDR1 SQVTM and CDR2 ANQGSEA come from the germline V gene.

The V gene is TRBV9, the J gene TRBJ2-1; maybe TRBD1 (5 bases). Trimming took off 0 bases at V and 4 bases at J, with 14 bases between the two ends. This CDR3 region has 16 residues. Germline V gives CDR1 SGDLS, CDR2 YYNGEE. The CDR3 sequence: CASSVAWQGKYNEQFF. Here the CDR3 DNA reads TGTGCCAGCAGCGTAGCTTGGCAGGGAAAATACAATGAGCAGTTCTTC.

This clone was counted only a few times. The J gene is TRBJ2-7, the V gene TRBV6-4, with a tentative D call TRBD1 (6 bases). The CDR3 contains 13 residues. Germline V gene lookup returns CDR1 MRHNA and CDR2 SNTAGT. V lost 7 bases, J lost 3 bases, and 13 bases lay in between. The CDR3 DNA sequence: TGTGCCAGCACGACAGGAGCCTACTACGAGCAGTACTTC. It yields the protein CASTTGAYYEQYF.

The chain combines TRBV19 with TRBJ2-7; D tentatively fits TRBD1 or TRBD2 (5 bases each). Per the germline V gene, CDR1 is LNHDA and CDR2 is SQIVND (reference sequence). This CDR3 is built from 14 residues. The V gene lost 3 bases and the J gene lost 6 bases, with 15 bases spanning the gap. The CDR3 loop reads CASSMGTPSAEQYF. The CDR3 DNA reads TGTGCCAGTAGTATGGGGACCCCTTCGGCCGAGCAGTACTTC.

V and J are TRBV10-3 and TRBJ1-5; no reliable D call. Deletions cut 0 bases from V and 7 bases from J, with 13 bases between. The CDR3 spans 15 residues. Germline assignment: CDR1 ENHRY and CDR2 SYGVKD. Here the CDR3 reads CAISESGGFGQPQHF. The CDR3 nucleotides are TGTGCCATCAGTGAGTCGGGTGGGTTCGGGCAGCCCCAGCATTTT.

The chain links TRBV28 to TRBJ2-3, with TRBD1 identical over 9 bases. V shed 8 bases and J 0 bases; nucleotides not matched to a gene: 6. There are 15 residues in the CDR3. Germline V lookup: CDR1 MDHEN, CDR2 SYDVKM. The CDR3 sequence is CASGGQGRSTDTQYF. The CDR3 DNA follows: TGTGCCAGCGGGGGACAGGGTCGTAGCACAGATACGCAGTATTTT.

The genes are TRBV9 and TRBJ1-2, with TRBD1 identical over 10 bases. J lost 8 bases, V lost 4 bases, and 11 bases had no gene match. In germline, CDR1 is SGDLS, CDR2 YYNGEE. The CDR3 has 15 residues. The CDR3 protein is CASSPGQGELEGYTF. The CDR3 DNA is TGTGCCAGCAGCCCAGGACAGGGGGAATTAGAAGGCTACACCTTC.

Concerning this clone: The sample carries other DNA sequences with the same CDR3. CDR3 coding DNA: TGTGCCAGCAGCCCCGGGGGGACTGAAGCTTTCTTT. Protein product: CASSPGGTEAFF. This chain links TRBV11-2 with TRBJ1-1, with D tentatively TRBD1 (5 bases). Trimming cost V 5 bases and J 5 bases, with 9 bases left between them. The CDR3 is 12 amino acids. Germline loops: CDR1 SGHAT, CDR2 FQNNGV.

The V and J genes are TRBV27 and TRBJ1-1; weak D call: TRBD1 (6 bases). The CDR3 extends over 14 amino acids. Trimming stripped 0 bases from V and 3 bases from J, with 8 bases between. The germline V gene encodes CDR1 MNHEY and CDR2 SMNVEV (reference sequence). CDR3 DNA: TGTGCCAGCAGTTTATCGGGGGCGGACACTGAAGCTTTCTTT. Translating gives CASSLSGADTEAFF.

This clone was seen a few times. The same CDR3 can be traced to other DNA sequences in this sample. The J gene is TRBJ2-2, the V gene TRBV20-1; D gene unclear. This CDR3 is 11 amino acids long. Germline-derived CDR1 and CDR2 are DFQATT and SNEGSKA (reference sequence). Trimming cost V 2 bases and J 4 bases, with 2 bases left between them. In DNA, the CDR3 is TGCAGTGCTAGAACCACCGGGGAGCTGTTTTTT. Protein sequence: CSARTTGELFF.

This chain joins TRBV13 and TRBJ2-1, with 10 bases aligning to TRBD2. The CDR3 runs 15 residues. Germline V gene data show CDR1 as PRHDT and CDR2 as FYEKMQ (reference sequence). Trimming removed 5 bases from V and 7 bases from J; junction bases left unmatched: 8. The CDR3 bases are TGTGCCAGCAGCGAGGGTAGCGGGAGGATTAATGAGCAGTTCTTC. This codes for CASSEGSGRINEQFF.

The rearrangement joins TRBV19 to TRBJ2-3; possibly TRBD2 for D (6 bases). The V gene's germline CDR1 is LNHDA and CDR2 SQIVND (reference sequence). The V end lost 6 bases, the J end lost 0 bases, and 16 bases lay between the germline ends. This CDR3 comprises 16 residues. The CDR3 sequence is CASRPLPGLSTDTQYF. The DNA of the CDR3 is TGTGCCAGTAGGCCCCTTCCCGGACTAAGCACAGATACGCAGTATTTT.

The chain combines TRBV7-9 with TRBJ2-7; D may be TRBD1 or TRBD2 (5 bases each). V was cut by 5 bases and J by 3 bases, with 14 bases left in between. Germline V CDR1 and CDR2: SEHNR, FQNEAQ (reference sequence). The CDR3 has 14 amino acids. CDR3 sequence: CASSHRDDHYEQYF. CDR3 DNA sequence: TGTGCCAGCAGCCACCGGGACGACCACTACGAGCAGTACTTC.

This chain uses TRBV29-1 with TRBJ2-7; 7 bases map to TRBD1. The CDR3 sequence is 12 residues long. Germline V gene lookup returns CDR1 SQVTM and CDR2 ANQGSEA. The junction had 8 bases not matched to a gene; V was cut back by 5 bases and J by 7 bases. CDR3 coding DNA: TGCAGCGTTAGGACAGGTCAGGGGGAGCAGTACTTC. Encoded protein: CSVRTGQGEQYF.

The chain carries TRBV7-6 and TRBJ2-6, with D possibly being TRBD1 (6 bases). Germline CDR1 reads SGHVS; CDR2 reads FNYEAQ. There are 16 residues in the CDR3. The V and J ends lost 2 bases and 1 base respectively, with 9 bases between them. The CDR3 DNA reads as TGTGCCAGCAGCTTAAACAGGGATTCTGGGGCCAACGTCCTGACTTTC. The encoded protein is CASSLNRDSGANVLTF. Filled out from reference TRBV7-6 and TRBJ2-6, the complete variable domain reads GAGVSQSPRYKVTKRGQDVALRCDPISGHVSLYWYRQALGQGPEFLTYFNYEAQQDKSGLPNDRFSAERPEGSISTLTIQRTEQRDSAMYRCASSLNRDSGANVLTFGAGSRLTVL.